This T cell receptor (beta chain) was sequenced during a study of radiation and T cells in renal cell carcinoma (dated by TCRdb to the early 2020s). For the wider study: Samples were obtained from a clinical trial, in which 15 Gy stereotactic body radiation therapy was delivered to primary renal cell carcinomas and nephrectomy was performed 4 weeks later. A total of fewer than 55 samples underwent TCR beta sequencing, made up of approximately 26 tumors and some 27 peripheral blood samples. In the 53 samples combined, fewer than 5 million unique CDR3 nucleotide sequences were found, encoding roughly 2,500,000 unique CDR3 amino acid sequences.

TCR beta libraries were generated from genomic DNA with the immunoSEQ kit, following the manufacturer's recommendations. Library preparation used a first multiplex PCR with proprietary primers, then a second PCR adding unique barcodes, with bead cleanups after each round. Each sample batch included a kit-provided positive control reaction and a negative control reaction. The final libraries were assessed on an Agilent 4200 TapeStation D1000 ScreenTape, pooled by volume, and quantified by qPCR. Sequencing was performed on an Illumina NextSeq500 with a MidOutput 150-cycle cartridge, and 156 Read1 and 15 Index1 cycles were run with kit custom primers. The pooled library was loaded at approximately 1 pM, and around 20% PhiX control was spiked in. In the paper's pipeline: The vendor-processed data were analyzed in R, and a clonotype was defined as all T cells that share the same CDR3 nucleotide sequence. For clone abundance analyses, frequencies were normalized to the 10,000 most abundant clones per sample. Public T cell clones, which averaged fewer than five per sample, were excluded before analysis. A difference in abundance of at least 32-fold between compartments was used to define tumor-enriched and baseline blood-enriched clonotypes. Clonotypes expanded or contracted between blood time points were identified with a beta-binomial differential abundance model. Tumor-blood repertoire similarity was measured with the Baroni-Urbani and Buser coefficient, and group comparisons used two-tailed Wilcoxon tests in R. In its TCRdb copy, this immuneACCESS table keeps in-frame sequences only and misses some clones. Where compared with another copy, unresolved V genes explain less than half of these, and the others have no known cause. For V, J and clone size, that table is used; D and trimming come from the DNA. This sample is represented by approximately 140,000 clones; 88% of them were singletons. The top ten constitute 3.5% to 5% of the sample.

The research as a whole found: Changes in the blood repertoire were not tracked past 4 weeks after treatment. In blood, the top tumor clonotypes increased from baseline to 2 weeks after radiation and then shrank by 4 weeks, which suggests a temporary expansion of tumor-resident clones. Because no pretreatment tumor biopsies were available, whether clonotypes were present in the tumor at baseline could not be determined. Because the trial had a single-armed design, the trial could not examine how radiation dose or scheduling affected the TCR repertoire.

Interpreted using the paper, the time point label stands for: baseline pretreatment blood. Per the publication, the treatment or condition label means: 15 Gy SBRT to primary tumor, nephrectomy 4 weeks later. To track tumor-enriched clonotypes, serial peripheral blood was sampled from radiation-treated patients at baseline and at 2 weeks and 4 weeks after SBRT. All patients had renal cell carcinoma with clear cell pathology. The QIAamp DNA Blood Mini Kit (Qiagen) was used to prepare genomic DNA for TCR sequencing. The analyses included just those samples that passed every quality control check. Of note for this clone: Its antigen is still unknown. Nothing much larger sits one base from this clone, and base qualities are not available.

V is cut by 5 bases and J by 1 base, and the space between the germline ends is 8 bases. Sequences KGHSH (CDR1) and LQKENI (CDR2) are obtained from the germline V gene. Reading from cysteine to phenylalanine, the CDR3 counts 13 amino acids. Only CDR3 DNA remains: 39 bases, in frame from the first base. The clonotype was recovered from a woman in her 70s with renal cell carcinoma. This chain joins TRBV18 to TRBJ1-1, with the identity of the D gene unclear. Sequenced here: blood, sampled from a patient whose treatment included radiotherapy and nephrectomy. The CDR3 region reads CASSNWENTEAFF. The base sequence is TGTGCCAGCTCAAATTGGGAGAACACTGAAGCTTTCTTT.